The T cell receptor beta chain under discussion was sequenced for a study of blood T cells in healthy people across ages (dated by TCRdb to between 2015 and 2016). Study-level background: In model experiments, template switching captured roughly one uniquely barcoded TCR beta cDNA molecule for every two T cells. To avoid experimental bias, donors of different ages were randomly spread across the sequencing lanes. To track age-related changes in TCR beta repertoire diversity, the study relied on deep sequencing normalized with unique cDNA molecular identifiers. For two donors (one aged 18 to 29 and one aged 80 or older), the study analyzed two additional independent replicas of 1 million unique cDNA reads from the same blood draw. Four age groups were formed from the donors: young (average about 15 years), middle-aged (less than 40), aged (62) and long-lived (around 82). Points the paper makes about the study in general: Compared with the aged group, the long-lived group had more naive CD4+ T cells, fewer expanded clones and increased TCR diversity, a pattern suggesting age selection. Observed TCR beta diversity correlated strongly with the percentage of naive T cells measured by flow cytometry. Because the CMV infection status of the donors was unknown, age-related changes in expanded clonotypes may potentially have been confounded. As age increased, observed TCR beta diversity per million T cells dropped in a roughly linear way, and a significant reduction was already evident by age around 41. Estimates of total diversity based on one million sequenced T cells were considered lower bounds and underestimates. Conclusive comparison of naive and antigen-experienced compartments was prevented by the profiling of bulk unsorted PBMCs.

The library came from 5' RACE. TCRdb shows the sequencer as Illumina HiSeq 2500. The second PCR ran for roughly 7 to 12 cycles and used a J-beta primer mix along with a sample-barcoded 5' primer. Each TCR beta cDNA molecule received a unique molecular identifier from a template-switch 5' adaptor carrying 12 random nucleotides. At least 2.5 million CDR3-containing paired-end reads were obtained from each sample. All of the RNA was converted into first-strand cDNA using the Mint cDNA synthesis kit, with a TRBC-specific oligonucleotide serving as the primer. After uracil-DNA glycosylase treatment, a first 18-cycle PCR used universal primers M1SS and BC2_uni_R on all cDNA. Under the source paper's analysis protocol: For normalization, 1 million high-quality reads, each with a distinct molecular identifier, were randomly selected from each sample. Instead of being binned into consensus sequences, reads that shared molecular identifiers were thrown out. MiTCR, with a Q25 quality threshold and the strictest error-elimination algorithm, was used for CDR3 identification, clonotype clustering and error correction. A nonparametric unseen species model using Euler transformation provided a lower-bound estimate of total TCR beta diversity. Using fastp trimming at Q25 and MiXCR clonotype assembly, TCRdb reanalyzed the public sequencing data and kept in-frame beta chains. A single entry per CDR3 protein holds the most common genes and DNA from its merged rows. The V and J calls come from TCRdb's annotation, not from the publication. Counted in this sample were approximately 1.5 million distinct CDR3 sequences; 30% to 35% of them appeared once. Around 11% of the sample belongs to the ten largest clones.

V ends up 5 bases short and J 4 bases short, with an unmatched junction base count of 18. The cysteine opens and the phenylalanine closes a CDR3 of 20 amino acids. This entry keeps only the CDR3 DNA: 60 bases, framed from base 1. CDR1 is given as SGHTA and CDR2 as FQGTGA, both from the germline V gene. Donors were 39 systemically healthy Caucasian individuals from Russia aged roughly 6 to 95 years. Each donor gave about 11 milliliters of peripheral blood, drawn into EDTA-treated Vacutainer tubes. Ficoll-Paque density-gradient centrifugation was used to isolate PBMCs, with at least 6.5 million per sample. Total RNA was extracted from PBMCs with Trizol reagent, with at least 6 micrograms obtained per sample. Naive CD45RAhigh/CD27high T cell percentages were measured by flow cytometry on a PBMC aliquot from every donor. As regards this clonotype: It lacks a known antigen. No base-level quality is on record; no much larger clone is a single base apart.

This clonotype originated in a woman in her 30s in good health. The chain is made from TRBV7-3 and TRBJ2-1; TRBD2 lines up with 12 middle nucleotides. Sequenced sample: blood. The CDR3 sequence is CASSRLAGERRSINYNEQFF. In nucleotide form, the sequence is TGTGCCAGCAGCAGACTAGCGGGAGAACGGAGGTCGATTAATTACAATGAGCAGTTCTTC. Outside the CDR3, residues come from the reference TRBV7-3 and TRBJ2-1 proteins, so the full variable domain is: GAGVSQTPSNKVTEKGKYVELRCDPISGHTALYWYRQSLGQGPEFLIYFQGTGAADDSGLPNDRFFAVRPEGSVSTLKIQRTERGDSAVYLCASSRLAGERRSINYNEQFFGPGTRLTVL.